Listed below are T cell receptor beta chains from one sample, sequenced in a study of breast tumors, draining lymph nodes, adjacent tissues. One entry per CDR3 protein, called by TCRdb with MiXCR from the multiplex PCR reads. The table shows fewer than 85,000 distinct CDR3 sequences, with approximately 19% occurring only once. Sequencing was carried out using axillary lymph node tissue. These receptors were collected from a female donor with breast cancer. Some clones in this sample may be carry-over from other donors' samples. Both conserved end residues are part of each CDR3. D genes are given only for firm matches. The size of a clone is reported for some rows only, either as once, few or many, or as a class for expanded clones.

>TRBV27|TRBD2|TRBJ2-3|-
CASKGLATDTQYF
TGTGCCAGCAAAGGACTAGCCACAGATACGCAGTATTTT
>TRBV9|TRBD2|TRBJ2-1|many
CASSASSGRYNEQFF
TGTGCCAGCAGCGCAAGTAGCGGGAGGTACAATGAGCAGTTCTTC
>TRBV5-5|-|TRBJ2-7|many
CASSQTQGRYEQYF
TGTGCCAGCAGTCAAACTCAGGGACGGTACGAGCAGTACTTC
>TRBV6-6|-|TRBJ1-2|many
CAGGRLNYGYTF
TGTGCCGGGGGCAGGTTAAACTATGGCTACACCTTC
>TRBV6-1|-|TRBJ2-1|many
CASSNILSSYNEQFF
TGTGCCAGCAGTAATATCCTGAGCTCCTACAATGAGCAGTTCTTC
>TRBV5-1|TRBD1|TRBJ2-2|many
CASSGKTGTDTGELFF
TGCGCCAGCAGCGGGAAGACAGGGACGGACACCGGGGAGCTGTTTTTT
>TRBV19|TRBD2|TRBJ2-7|many
CASSIASVRTSGAYEQYF
TGTGCCAGTAGTATAGCGTCGGTTCGAACTAGCGGGGCCTACGAGCAGTACTTC
>TRBV19|-|TRBJ2-1|many
CASRDRGGSYNEQFF
TGTGCCAGTAGGGATAGGGGGGGGTCCTACAATGAGCAGTTCTTC
>TRBV10-3|-|TRBJ1-5|many
CAISESGRQEPQHF
TGTGCCATCAGTGAGTCCGGGAGGCAGGAGCCCCAGCATTTT
>TRBV27|TRBD2|TRBJ2-1|many
CASSRLAGGYNEQFF
TGTGCCAGCAGCCGACTAGCGGGAGGGTACAATGAGCAGTTCTTC
>TRBV9|-|TRBJ1-1|-
CASSRGGETEAFF
TGTGCCAGCAGTCGGGGGGGGGAGACTGAAGCTTTCTTT
>TRBV19|TRBD2|TRBJ2-1|many
CASTTSGSNEQFF
TGTGCCAGTACTACTAGCGGGTCCAATGAGCAGTTCTTC
>TRBV11-1|-|TRBJ2-2|many
CASSPSFGELFF
TGTGCCAGCAGCCCCTCTTTCGGGGAGCTGTTTTTT
>TRBV6-1|TRBD2|TRBJ2-1|few
CASSVSGRLHNEQFF
TGTGCCAGCAGTGTTAGCGGGCGACTTCACAATGAGCAGTTCTTC
>TRBV2|TRBD1|TRBJ2-2|many
CASRGQGAAGELFF
TGTGCCAGCAGGGGACAGGGGGCAGCCGGGGAGCTGTTTTTT
>TRBV7-8|-|TRBJ2-1|-
CASRPRVGTPSYSEQFF
TGTGCCAGCCGCCCACGGGTGGGGACTCCCTCCTACAGTGAGCAGTTCTTC
>TRBV6-5|TRBD1|TRBJ1-3|many
CASSPGQGRGNTIYF
TGTGCCAGCAGCCCCGGACAGGGGCGCGGAAACACCATATATTTT
>TRBV7-8|TRBD2|TRBJ2-3|many
CASSFRAGSGSGRGDTQYF
TGTGCCAGCAGCTTCCGAGCGGGTAGCGGGAGTGGGCGTGGAGATACGCAGTATTTT
>TRBV3-1|-|TRBJ1-2|-
CASSQETHGYTF
TGTGCCAGCAGCCAAGAAACCCATGGCTACACCTTC
>TRBV11-2|-|TRBJ2-5|many
CASSFDPQETQYF
TGTGCCAGCAGCTTCGACCCGCAAGAGACCCAGTACTTC
>TRBV20-1|TRBD2|TRBJ2-1|many
CSASGRGFYNEQFF
TGCAGTGCTAGCGGGAGGGGCTTCTACAATGAGCAGTTCTTC
>TRBV20-1|-|TRBJ2-7|many
CSASDGNWYEQYF
TGCAGTGCTAGTGACGGGAATTGGTACGAGCAGTACTTC